This T cell receptor (beta chain) stems from a study of blood T cell repertoires in COVID-19. This clone was recorded once. The method was immunoSEQ multiplex PCR; TCRdb's version includes in-frame clones alone and lacks a portion of them. The repertoire holds around 170,000 clones, with around 87% as singletons. With 3 bases clipped from V and 12 bases from J, the junction kept 10 bases outside the gene matches. The CDR3 has 16 residues. Germline CDR1 reads SGHAT; CDR2 reads FQNNGV. The sequence was collected from a woman aged 30 to 39 with active or convalescent COVID-19. This chain joins TRBV11-2 and TRBJ2-1, with 14 bases fitting TRBD2. The specimen was peripheral blood. CDR3 amino acids: CASSFTTSGRAIGQFF. CDR3 nucleotide sequence: TGTGCCAGCAGCTTTACGACTAGCGGGAGGGCAATCGGGCAGTTCTTC.